These T cell receptor beta chains were read from a single sample in a study of blood T cell repertoires in COVID-19. Libraries were prepared by immunoSEQ multiplex PCR; TCRdb keeps only in-frame clonotypes and omits some of them. The sample shows about 140,000 clones, more than 80% of them seen only once. The sample consisted of peripheral blood. The receptors originated from a woman aged 60-75 years with active COVID-19. Each CDR3 is given with its conserved first and last residue. D genes are given only for firm matches. Where a row states a size, it is once, few, many or the class of an expanded clone; other rows omit it.

J gene | clone size | D gene | V gene | CDR3 DNA | CDR3 protein
TRBJ1-6 | - | TRBD1 | TRBV28 | TGTGCCAGCAGTTTGATGGGACAGGGGGATTCACCCCTCCACTTT | CASSLMGQGDSPLHF
TRBJ2-6 | - | - | TRBV18 | TGTGCCAGCTCACCGATACAGGGTGCTGGGGCCAACGTCCTGACTTTC | CASSPIQGAGANVLTF
TRBJ2-6 | - | - | TRBV6-5 | TGTGCCAGCAGTTACGAGGGCTCTGGGGCCAACGTCCTGACTTTC | CASSYEGSGANVLTF
TRBJ2-7 | - | - | TRBV18 | TGTGCCAGCTCACCAGAACAGGTCTCCTACGAGCAGTACTTC | CASSPEQVSYEQYF
TRBJ1-3 | - | - | TRBV6-6 | TGTGCCAGCAGTTACTCGTTTACAGGGACCGGAAACACCATATATTTT | CASSYSFTGTGNTIYF
TRBJ2-1 | - | - | TRBV4-2 | TGTGCCAGCAGCCTGTCCGGGGGAGCCTACAATGAGCAGTTCTTC | CASSLSGGAYNEQFF
TRBJ1-3 | once | - | TRBV7-9 | TGTGCCAGCAGCGAGGGCTCTGGAAACACCATATATTTT | CASSEGSGNTIYF
TRBJ2-1 | - | TRBD1 | TRBV7-7 | TGTGCTAGCAGCTTAGGACAGGGGAGTATCAATGAGCAGTTCTTC | CASSLGQGSINEQFF
TRBJ2-7 | - | TRBD2 | TRBV7-2 | TGTGCCAGCAGCTTAGAGTCTCAGGCGGGAGGGGGAACCTACGAGCAGTACTTC | CASSLESQAGGGTYEQYF
TRBJ1-3 | few | - | TRBV4-1 | TGCGCCAGCAGCCAAGATGGGCGGGGGATATTAGGAAACACCATATATTTT | CASSQDGRGILGNTIYF
TRBJ2-7 | few | TRBD2 | TRBV4-1 | TGCGCCAGCAGCCAAGATCGCAGCGGGAGTTTCAACGAGCAGTACTTC | CASSQDRSGSFNEQYF
TRBJ2-3 | - | - | TRBV7-3 | TGTGCCAGCAGCTTAGGTTCTAGGTACACAGATACGCAGTATTTT | CASSLGSRYTDTQYF
TRBJ2-5 | - | TRBD2 | TRBV5-1 | TGCGCCAGCAGCTTGGCCGTGTCGGGAGGGACTGAGACCCAGTACTTC | CASSLAVSGGTETQYF
TRBJ2-4 | - | TRBD2 | TRBV3-1/TRBV3-2 | TGTGCCAGCAGCCCCCTGGGAGCGGGAGGTGACATTCAGTACTTC | CASSPLGAGGDIQYF
TRBJ2-5 | - | TRBD2 | TRBV5-5 | TGTGCCAGCAGCTTGGGGGGAGGGTGGAAAGAGACCCAGTACTTC | CASSLGGGWKETQYF
TRBJ2-7 | - | TRBD2 | TRBV28 | TGTGCCAGCAGTTATGCGGGAGGCTCCTACGAGCAGTACTTC | CASSYAGGSYEQYF
TRBJ1-3 | - | - | TRBV27 | TGTGCCAGCAGTTTATATGGCCGTTCCCGCTCTGGAAACACCATATATTTT | CASSLYGRSRSGNTIYF
TRBJ2-2 | - | TRBD1 | TRBV11-2 | TGTGCCAGCAGCTTAGGGCGGGACAGGGGGAACACCGGGGAGCTGTTTTTT | CASSLGRDRGNTGELFF
TRBJ2-1 | - | - | TRBV27 | TGTGCCAGCAGAGCGGTCAATGAGCAGTTCTTC | CASRAVNEQFF
TRBJ2-1 | - | - | TRBV9 | TGTGCCAGCAGCGGGGGGGGCGCCCTGCAGTTCTTC | CASSGGGALQFF
TRBJ1-2 | - | TRBD1 | TRBV18 | TGTGCCAGCTCACCCCGGGACAGGAACTATGGCTACACCTTC | CASSPRDRNYGYTF
TRBJ2-3 | - | TRBD2 | TRBV5-1 | TGCGCCAGCAGCTTGGCCGATAGCGGGAGAACAGATACGCAGTATTTT | CASSLADSGRTDTQYF
TRBJ1-2 | - | TRBD1 | TRBV20-1 | TGCAGTGCTTCTGGACAGGGCGGCTACACCTTC | CSASGQGGYTF
TRBJ2-3 | - | TRBD1 | TRBV6-5 | TGTGCCAGCAGTTACTCGATCAGGACAGGGGGTACGCAGTATTTT | CASSYSIRTGGTQYF
TRBJ2-3 | - | - | TRBV20-1 | TGCAGTGCTAATGATGGGCGCACAGATACGCAGTATTTT | CSANDGRTDTQYF
TRBJ2-3 | - | TRBD2 | TRBV4-1 | TGCGCCAGCAGCCCTGGGAGGCGGGAGGATTACACAGATACGCAGTATTTT | CASSPGRREDYTDTQYF
TRBJ1-1 | - | - | TRBV10-3 | TGTGCCATCAGTGAGTCGGCAGGGCACACTGAAGCTTTCTTT | CAISESAGHTEAFF
TRBJ2-6 | - | - | TRBV4-1 | TGCGCCAGCAGCCAGGAGCCTCTTTCTGGGGCCAACGTCCTGACTTTC | CASSQEPLSGANVLTF
TRBJ2-2 | - | TRBD2 | TRBV9 | TGTGCCAGCAGTCCCAGCGGGGCGAACACCGGGGAGCTGTTTTTT | CASSPSGANTGELFF
TRBJ2-1 | once | - | TRBV5-1 | TGCGCCAGCAGCTTGGCGGACCCAGCCGCGGGTGGGCAGTTCTTC | CASSLADPAAGGQFF
TRBJ1-4 | - | TRBD1 | TRBV6-2/TRBV6-3 | TGTGCCAGCAGCCAGTGGGACAGGGGAAGAAAATCGACTAATGAAAAACTGTTTTTT | CASSQWDRGRKSTNEKLFF
TRBJ1-2 | - | - | TRBV27 | TGTGCCAGCAGTCCCCTCGCAGGGGCCTTTATACCCTATGGCTACACCTTC | CASSPLAGAFIPYGYTF
TRBJ2-1 | - | TRBD2 | TRBV10-2 | TGCGCCAGCTCAAAGACTAGCGGGATAATGTACAATGAGCAGTTCTTC | CASSKTSGIMYNEQFF
TRBJ2-7 | once | - | TRBV5-6 | TGTGCCAGCAGCTTAGAGGTCTCCTACGAGCAGTACTTC | CASSLEVSYEQYF
TRBJ2-5 | - | - | TRBV7-2 | TGTGCCAGCAGCTCCCCGGGTGCGGCGCAAGGGACCCAGTACTTC | CASSSPGAAQGTQYF
TRBJ1-5 | - | - | TRBV4-1 | TGCGCCAGCAGCCGAGCGACGGTGAATAGCAATCAGCCCCAGCATTTT | CASSRATVNSNQPQHF
TRBJ1-6 | - | - | TRBV27 | TGTGCCAGCAGATCCCTGGGGGGGCACAATTCACCCCTCCACTTT | CASRSLGGHNSPLHF
TRBJ2-1 | - | TRBD2 | TRBV5-4 | TGTGCCAGCAGTCCCCACGGTAGCGGGAGTTACAATGAGCAGTTCTTC | CASSPHGSGSYNEQFF
TRBJ1-1 | - | TRBD1 | TRBV7-3 | TGTGCCAGCAGCTTAATTGCACAATCCCTTGGACAGGGTCGTACTGAAGCTTTCTTT | CASSLIAQSLGQGRTEAFF
TRBJ2-1 | - | TRBD2 | TRBV10-3 | TGTGCCATCAGTGAGAGGGGACTAGCGGATAACAATGAGCAGTTCTTC | CAISERGLADNNEQFF
TRBJ2-7 | - | - | TRBV7-2 | TGTGCCAGCAGCTTAGGTGGAGCCCTCTACGAGCAGTACTTC | CASSLGGALYEQYF